This TCR beta chain was captured by sequencing in a study of neoadjuvant anti-PD-1 for oral cavity cancer. At the level of the study: Around day 43, patients without progression received a fourth nivolumab dose before surgery.

Trimming left V 6 bases short and J 8 bases short, with 16 bases between. The CDR3 sequence is 13 residues long. Germline V gene data show CDR1 as MDHEN and CDR2 as SYDVKM. The data were produced by immunoSEQ multiplex PCR, yet TCRdb's version contains in-frame clones alone and is incomplete. The sample includes approximately 13,000 clones, 71% of them seen just once. Time point of the sample: after neoadjuvant nivolumab, at surgical resection. Sequenced material: PBMCs, taken after nivolumab (anti-PD-1) treatment. This chain connects TRBV28 to TRBJ1-2; D ambiguous. This receptor was identified in a person between 35 and 79 years old with oral cavity squamous cell carcinoma. The DNA for the CDR3 is TGTGCCAGCAGCCCCTTTGTCTGGCAAGGCTACACCTTC. Its protein is CASSPFVWQGYTF.